The next 26 T cell receptor beta chains were all read from a single sample in a study of blood T cell repertoires in COVID-19. Sequencing was performed with immunoSEQ multiplex PCR; in TCRdb, only in-frame clones are kept and a portion is missing. The repertoire has 200,000 to 300,000 clones, 88% of them found once; the top ten carry under 2.5%. Sequences were obtained from PBMCs or T cells enriched from blood (not recorded which). Receptors were obtained from a woman aged 35 to 49 with acute COVID-19.

As concerns this clone: This sample includes further DNA sequences coding for the same CDR3. The chain combines TRBV2 with TRBJ1-4; tentative D call: TRBD1 (5 bases). Between the trimmed V and J ends, which lost 8 bases and 2 bases, there was a span of 9 bases. CDR1 and CDR2 from the germline V gene are SNHLY and FYNNEI. This CDR3 region has 13 residues. The CDR3 reads CASFRQTNEKLFF. The CDR3 coding sequence is TGTGCCAGCTTTAGACAGACTAATGAAAAACTGTTTTTT.

This clone occurred once. The chain combines TRBV2 with TRBJ1-1; D not certain. Germline V lookup: CDR1 SNHLY, CDR2 FYNNEI. Trimming took 3 bases from V and 1 from J, leaving 15 bases between them. This CDR3 spans 16 amino acids. CDR3 sequence: CASSEGLGRRNTEAFF. CDR3 nucleotide sequence: TGTGCCAGCAGTGAGGGATTGGGGAGACGGAACACTGAAGCTTTCTTT.

V usage is TRBV6-2 or TRBV6-3 and J usage is TRBJ2-3; 14 positions match TRBD2. The V gene end was trimmed by 5 bases and the J gene end by 2 bases; junction bases not matched to a gene: 9. In germline, CDR1 is MNHEY, CDR2 SVGEGT. This CDR3 is 18 amino acids long. The CDR3 coding sequence is TGTGCCAGCAGTCCGTCTCGACTAGCGGGAGGGTACACAGATACGCAGTATTTT. This translates into CASSPSRLAGGYTDTQYF.

The chain employs TRBV5-1 and TRBJ1-1, with TRBD1 matching over 9 bases. The CDR3 consists of 15 residues. Unmatched junction bases numbered 6, after V lost 2 bases and J lost 4 bases. Germline values: CDR1 SGHRS, CDR2 YFSETQ. The CDR3 nucleotides are TGCGCCAGCAGCTTTGCGGGACAGGGCGGCACTGAAGCTTTCTTT. This encodes CASSFAGQGGTEAFF.

Concerning this clone: Other DNA sequences from this sample encode an identical CDR3 as well. CDR3 amino acids: CASSLAGAYEQYV. CDR3 DNA sequence: TGTGCCAGCAGTTTAGCGGGAGCCTACGAGCAGTACGTC. The V call is TRBV12-3 or TRBV12-4, the J call TRBJ2-7; weak D call: TRBD2 (5 bases). Trimming stripped 0 bases from V and 2 bases from J, with 5 bases between. This CDR3 has 13 amino acids.

The chain employs TRBV5-4 and TRBJ2-1; maybe TRBD1 (5 bases). This CDR3 comprises 15 residues. Germline V gene lookup returns CDR1 SGHNT and CDR2 YYREEE (reference sequence). Between the trimmed V and J ends, which lost 0 bases and 3 bases, there was a span of 10 bases. The CDR3 bases are TGTGCCAGCAGCTTGGAGGGGCGCGGCTACAATGAGCAGTTCTTC. Protein product: CASSLEGRGYNEQFF.

The V call is TRBV15, the J call TRBJ2-2; D may be TRBD1 (5 bases). The germline CDR1 and CDR2 sequences are LNHNV and YYDKDF (reference sequence). CDR3 size: 12 residues. V was shortened by 8 bases and J by 7 bases, with 11 bases between the two germline ends. The CDR3 region has the DNA TGTGCCACCCTTGGGGCTAACGGGGAGCTGTTTTTT. Protein: CATLGANGELFF.

This chain links TRBV10-2 with TRBJ2-7, with D hard to call. V was pared by 2 bases and J by 2 bases, with 7 bases between. There are 13 residues in the CDR3. Germline V gene data show CDR1 as WSHSY and CDR2 as SAAADI. The CDR3 coding sequence is TGCGCCAGCAGTGAGAAAAGCACCTACGAGCAGTACGTC. Amino acid sequence: CASSEKSTYEQYV.

The rearrangement links TRBV7-2 to TRBJ1-5; 7 bases are a match to TRBD1. The CDR3 length is 16 residues. CDR1 and CDR2 from the germline V gene are SGHTA and FQGNSA. J was trimmed by 3 bases and V by 4 bases; bases with no gene match: 9. CDR3 sequence (DNA): TGTGCCAGCAGCTCCAGGACAGGTGCAAACAATCAGCCCCAGCATTTT. It yields the protein CASSSRTGANNQPQHF.

The V call is TRBV3-1 (or the pseudogene TRBV3-2), the J call TRBJ1-3, with TRBD1 as a possible D gene (5 bases). The germline gives CDR1 LGHDT, CDR2 YNNKEL (reference sequence). The CDR3 has 15 residues. Trimming pared 6 bases from V and 0 bases from J, leaving 12 bases between. The CDR3 bases are TGTGCCAGCAGAACAGGTACCTCCTCTGGAAACACCATATATTTT. Its protein is CASRTGTSSGNTIYF.

The genes are TRBV21-1 and TRBJ2-1; the D segment call TRBD1 is taken from the table without a DNA check. TRBV21-1 is a documented pseudogene. The CDR3 contains 19 residues. As DNA, the CDR3 is TGTGCCAGCAGCAAAGCGACAGGACGCGGACTGGTCCATACCAATGAGCAGTTCTTC. It encodes CASSKATGRGLVHTNEQFF.

This rearrangement joins TRBV2 to TRBJ2-5; weak D call: TRBD2 (6 bases). Germline CDR1 is SNHLY and CDR2 is FYNNEI. V was shortened by 2 bases and J by 2 bases, with 12 bases between the two germline ends. The CDR3 runs to 15 residues. Here the CDR3 DNA reads TGTGCCAGCAGTGAACGGGGGACCAGACAAGAGACCCAGTACTTC. Translating gives CASSERGTRQETQYF.

This clone came up a few times. The chain couples TRBV24-1 to TRBJ1-1, with D perhaps TRBD1 (5 bases). Trimming removed 6 bases at V and 3 bases at J, with 10 bases between. The CDR3 consists of 13 residues. CDR1 and CDR2 (germline): KGHDR, SFDVKD. The CDR3 region has the DNA TGTGCCACCAGTACGGGGGTGGACACTGAAGCTTTCTTT. It encodes CATSTGVDTEAFF.

This clone was seen a handful of times. The J gene is TRBJ1-1, the V gene TRBV25-1, with 7 nucleotides matching TRBD1. The V and J ends lost 6 bases and 6 bases, in that order; junction bases with no gene match: 7. Germline CDR1 and CDR2: MGHDK and SYGVNS. There are 13 residues in the CDR3. Here the CDR3 reads CASSLGGWAEAFF. In DNA form, the CDR3 reads TGTGCCAGCAGCTTAGGGGGCTGGGCTGAAGCTTTCTTT.

V gene TRBV7-9 combines with J gene TRBJ2-3; 7 bases are a match to TRBD1. CDR1 is SEHNR and CDR2 is FQNEAQ in the germline V gene (reference sequence). The CDR3 is made up of 16 amino acids. V lost 5 bases, J lost 4 bases, and 12 bases stayed unmatched. Here the CDR3 reads CASSRYQTGTSDTQYF. The CDR3 DNA sequence: TGTGCCAGCAGCCGGTACCAGACAGGGACCTCAGATACGCAGTATTTT.

DNA of the CDR3: TGTGCCAGCAGCAAACGCCGCAGGGGAGGGACCGGGGAGCTGTTTTTT. This encodes CASSKRRRGGTGELFF. The V gene is TRBV7-2, the J gene TRBJ2-2; perhaps TRBD2 as D (7 bases). The germline gives CDR1 SGHTA, CDR2 FQGNSA. V was cut by 5 bases and J by 5 bases, with 18 bases left in between. This CDR3 region has 16 residues.

V is TRBV18 and J is TRBJ1-4; D perhaps matches TRBD1 (5 bases). This CDR3 spans 15 amino acids. Between the trimmed V and J ends, which lost 0 bases and 7 bases, there was a span of 12 bases. The germline CDR1 and CDR2 sequences are KGHSH and LQKENI. CDR3: CASSPPSQGGEKLFF. CDR3 nucleotides: TGTGCCAGCTCACCACCGTCTCAGGGAGGTGAAAAACTGTTTTTT. Supplemented by reference TRBV18 and TRBJ1-4, the full variable domain reads NAGVMQNPRHLVRRRGQEARLRCSPMKGHSHVYWYRQLPEEGLKFMVYLQKENIIDESGMPKERFSAEFPKEGPSILRIQQVVRGDSAAYFCASSPPSQGGEKLFFGSGTQLSVL.

V is TRBV4-3 and J is TRBJ1-1; 8 positions agree with TRBD1. Looked up from germline, CDR1 is LGHNA and CDR2 is YSLEER. CDR3 length: 15 residues. J lost 6 bases, V lost 4 bases, and 10 bases had no gene match. CDR3 in amino acids: CASSPRPGQGPEAFF. The CDR3 region has the DNA TGCGCCAGCAGCCCTCGCCCTGGACAGGGCCCTGAAGCTTTCTTT.

The V and J genes are TRBV6-5 and TRBJ1-5; TRBD1 matches at 8 bases. CDR1 is MNHEY, CDR2 SVGAGI, per germline. The V gene end was trimmed by 5 bases and the J gene end by 5 bases; junction bases not matched to a gene: 8. The CDR3 length is 15 residues. CDR3 sequence: CASSQTGARDQPQHF. The CDR3 DNA follows: TGTGCCAGCAGTCAGACAGGGGCTCGGGATCAGCCCCAGCATTTT.

The rearrangement joins TRBV10-3 to TRBJ2-3; TRBD1 matches at 8 bases. Trimming cost V 4 bases and J 1 base; bases outside gene matches: 4. This CDR3 has 15 amino acids. Germline CDR1 ENHRY, CDR2 SYGVKD. The CDR3: CAISVGQGGTDTQYF. DNA for the CDR3: TGTGCCATCAGTGTAGGACAGGGCGGCACAGATACGCAGTATTTT.

This sequence joins TRBV27 and TRBJ1-5; D is unresolved. Germline lookup yields CDR1 MNHEY and CDR2 SMNVEV (reference sequence). The CDR3 spans 15 residues. V lost 5 bases and J 5 bases, leaving 16 bases between the germline ends. The CDR3 loop reads CASSPQKNPYQPQHF. CDR3 nucleotides: TGTGCCAGCAGTCCCCAGAAGAACCCGTATCAGCCCCAGCATTTT.

This sequence joins TRBV29-1 and TRBJ2-3; 8 bases are shared with TRBD2. The germline CDR1 and CDR2 sequences are SQVTM and ANQGSEA. The V segment lost 7 bases and the J segment 5 bases; nucleotides outside the gene matches: 8. The CDR3 is 13 amino acids. This CDR3 is CSAKGGGLDTQYF. The CDR3 bases are TGCAGCGCCAAGGGCGGGGGGCTAGATACGCAGTATTTT.

The chain is built from TRBV21-1 and TRBJ2-1; the table's D call, TRBD2, has no DNA check behind it. TRBV21-1 is a listed pseudogene. The CDR3 loop spans 16 amino acids. In nucleotides, the CDR3 is TGTGCCAGCAGCAATTGGACTAGCGGCTCCTACAATGAGCAGTTCTTC. Translated: CASSNWTSGSYNEQFF.

V gene TRBV21-1 combines with J gene TRBJ2-2; the table assigns TRBD1, which was not confirmed against the DNA. TRBV21-1 is a documented pseudogene. The CDR3 sequence is 14 residues long. The CDR3 nucleotides are TGTGCCAGCAGCAAAGACAGGGGGCGCGGGGAGCTGTTTTTT. As protein: CASSKDRGRGELFF.

The table lists this clone with a few counts. The rearrangement joins TRBV7-9 to TRBJ1-5; 7 nucleotides line up with TRBD1. Looked up from germline, CDR1 is SEHNR and CDR2 is FQNEAQ (reference sequence). The CDR3 has 12 amino acids. The ends lost 5 bases at V and 15 bases at J; junction bases unmatched: 10. Here the CDR3 DNA reads TGTGCCAGCAGCCCAAGGGACAGCTACCTGCATTTT. Residues: CASSPRDSYLHF.

This clone has only a few counts. The chain combines TRBV9 with TRBJ1-1, with a tentative D call TRBD1 (6 bases). Germline CDR1 is SGDLS and CDR2 is YYNGEE. The CDR3 is made up of 14 amino acids. The V end was cut by 0 bases, the J end by 2 bases, with 8 bases between. CDR3 loop: CASSVVGGNTEAFF. CDR3 nucleotide sequence: TGTGCCAGCAGCGTAGTAGGGGGAAACACTGAAGCTTTCTTT.